This record concerns one T cell receptor beta chain sequence. Antigen specificity is unknown. The sample comes from a study of T cell responses to AZD1222 COVID-19 vaccine. Study-wide results and limits: Clonal diversity may have been underestimated in mostly white British donors. Unmutated regions of variants are reportedly targeted by nearly half of spike-specific TCRs. Vaccine-associated CD4 TCRs ranged over spike, dominating at 160-218 and 743-854.

Clones were sequenced by immunoSEQ multiplex PCR, and TCRdb holds only the in-frame ones, with some missing. Among roughly 100,000 clones, roughly nine tenths were seen once, and the ten largest hold 45%. The CDR3 covers 12 residues. Trimming removed 8 bases from V and 4 bases from J, with 11 bases in between. This sequence was found in an adult in good health. Sequenced material: peripheral blood, taken on day 0 of AZD1222 vaccination. The rearrangement joins TRBV12-3 or TRBV12-4 to TRBJ2-5; D possibly uses TRBD1 or TRBD2 (5 bases each). In DNA form, the CDR3 reads TGTGCCAGCGAGGGGTGGGGAGAGACCCAGTACTTC. This gives the protein CASEGWGETQYF.